This TCR beta chain was observed in a study of blood T cells in healthy people across ages. Then a second PCR, running roughly 7 to 11 cycles, was carried out with a sample-barcoded 5' primer and a J-beta primer mix. A single record per CDR3 protein comes from TCRdb applying MiXCR to the 5' RACE reads. The table shows just under 900,000 distinct CDR3 sequences, with roughly 26% occurring only once. The germline CDR1 and CDR2 sequences are MGHRA and YSYEKL. CDR3 length equals 14 residues. The V end was cut by 1 base, the J end by 6 bases, with 12 bases between. The specimen sequenced was blood. The chain recombines TRBV4-1 with TRBJ1-1, with no clear D. This TCR derives from a woman aged 80 or over in good health. The CDR3 reads CASSQVAATSEAFF. The CDR3 DNA reads TGCGCCAGCAGCCAAGTTGCAGCCACCTCTGAAGCTTTCTTT.